These T cell receptor beta chains were read from a single sample in a study of T-cell memory formation after mild COVID-19. A single record per CDR3 protein comes from TCRdb applying MiXCR to the 5' RACE reads. The sample includes 450,000 to 650,000 distinct CDR3 sequences, roughly 22% of them seen just once. The sequencing input was PBMCs or a T cell subset sorted from them (not recorded which). The receptors come from an adult woman who had mild COVID-19 (a few samples of this study predate the infection). Cell type and time point are not known. Both conserved end residues are part of each CDR3. The order of the fields is clone size, D gene, J gene, V gene, CDR3 protein, CDR3 DNA. A D gene is named only where the DNA matches it firmly. Some rows mark clone size as missing; the rest say once, few, many or name a class of expanded clone.

clone size: few
D gene: NA
J gene: TRBJ2-2
V gene: TRBV7-2
CDR3 protein: CASSQEGRVGTGELFF
CDR3 DNA: TGTGCCAGCAGCCAGGAGGGCCGAGTAGGCACCGGGGAGCTGTTTTTT

clone size: few
D gene: TRBD1
J gene: TRBJ2-3
V gene: TRBV7-8
CDR3 protein: CASSCQEGASLTTDTQYF
CDR3 DNA: TGTGCCAGCAGCTGTCAAGAGGGGGCGTCCCTTACCACAGATACGCAGTATTTT

clone size: NA
D gene: TRBD2
J gene: TRBJ2-3
V gene: TRBV5-5
CDR3 protein: CASSLATSGRRDTQYF
CDR3 DNA: TGTGCCAGCAGCTTGGCAACTAGCGGGAGGAGAGATACGCAGTATTTT

clone size: few
D gene: TRBD1
J gene: TRBJ2-2
V gene: TRBV9
CDR3 protein: CASSVADRGRVVGELFF
CDR3 DNA: TGTGCCAGCAGCGTAGCGGACAGGGGGCGCGTGGTCGGGGAGCTGTTTTTT

clone size: NA
D gene: TRBD2
J gene: TRBJ2-7
V gene: TRBV4-1
CDR3 protein: CASSQDQVRGAYEQYF
CDR3 DNA: TGCGCCAGCAGCCAAGATCAGGTTCGGGGGGCCTACGAGCAGTACTTC

clone size: NA
D gene: TRBD2
J gene: TRBJ2-1
V gene: TRBV3-1
CDR3 protein: CASSEVSSGLYNEQFF
CDR3 DNA: TGTGCCAGCAGCGAGGTGTCTAGCGGTCTGTACAATGAGCAGTTCTTC

clone size: NA
D gene: NA
J gene: TRBJ1-3
V gene: TRBV4-1
CDR3 protein: CASSPITRAVSGNTIYF
CDR3 DNA: TGCGCCAGCAGCCCAATTACCCGGGCCGTCTCTGGAAACACCATATATTTT

clone size: once
D gene: NA
J gene: TRBJ2-5
V gene: TRBV5-1
CDR3 protein: CASSWALRDSYQETQYF
CDR3 DNA: TGCGCCAGCAGCTGGGCCTTGAGAGACAGTTACCAAGAGACCCAGTACTTC

clone size: NA
D gene: TRBD2
J gene: TRBJ2-7
V gene: TRBV3-1
CDR3 protein: CASSQDGGLAGVGTGHEQYF
CDR3 DNA: TGTGCCAGCAGCCAAGATGGGGGACTAGCGGGCGTCGGCACTGGGCACGAGCAGTACTTC

clone size: few
D gene: TRBD2
J gene: TRBJ2-5
V gene: TRBV7-8
CDR3 protein: CASSSGLAGIQETQYF
CDR3 DNA: TGTGCCAGCAGTAGCGGACTAGCGGGGATACAAGAGACCCAGTACTTC

clone size: NA
D gene: NA
J gene: TRBJ2-3
V gene: TRBV6-2/TRBV6-3
CDR3 protein: CASSPIAGDTQYF
CDR3 DNA: TGTGCCAGCAGCCCTATTGCCGGAGATACGCAGTATTTT

clone size: NA
D gene: TRBD2
J gene: TRBJ2-1
V gene: TRBV28
CDR3 protein: CASSQRLAGKNEQFF
CDR3 DNA: TGTGCCAGCAGCCAGAGACTAGCGGGGAAGAATGAGCAGTTCTTC

clone size: few
D gene: NA
J gene: TRBJ2-7
V gene: TRBV4-1
CDR3 protein: CASSLEGRTVTYEQYF
CDR3 DNA: TGCGCCAGCAGCCTGGAGGGACGGACGGTAACCTACGAGCAGTACTTC

clone size: few
D gene: TRBD1
J gene: TRBJ1-1
V gene: TRBV4-1
CDR3 protein: CASSQPTGEDEAFF
CDR3 DNA: TGCGCCAGCAGCCAACCGACAGGGGAGGATGAAGCTTTCTTT

clone size: NA
D gene: NA
J gene: TRBJ1-1
V gene: TRBV14
CDR3 protein: CASSPRGVGTMNTEAFF
CDR3 DNA: TGTGCCAGCAGCCCAAGGGGAGTGGGCACCATGAACACTGAAGCTTTCTTT

clone size: few
D gene: NA
J gene: TRBJ2-1
V gene: TRBV15
CDR3 protein: CATSITGNEQFF
CDR3 DNA: TGTGCCACCAGCATCACAGGGAATGAGCAGTTCTTC

clone size: NA
D gene: NA
J gene: TRBJ1-1
V gene: TRBV20-1
CDR3 protein: CSARWMETVNTEAFF
CDR3 DNA: TGCAGTGCTAGGTGGATGGAGACAGTGAACACTGAAGCTTTCTTT

clone size: few
D gene: TRBD2
J gene: TRBJ2-1
V gene: TRBV20-1
CDR3 protein: CSAKLAASYNEQFF
CDR3 DNA: TGCAGTGCGAAACTAGCGGCCTCCTACAATGAGCAGTTCTTC

clone size: NA
D gene: NA
J gene: TRBJ1-2
V gene: TRBV4-3
CDR3 protein: CASSQVSGALNYGYTF
CDR3 DNA: TGCGCCAGCAGCCAAGTATCAGGGGCCCTTAACTATGGCTACACCTTC

clone size: few
D gene: NA
J gene: TRBJ2-2
V gene: TRBV20-1
CDR3 protein: CSAKGELNTGELFF
CDR3 DNA: TGCAGTGCTAAGGGGGAACTGAACACCGGGGAGCTGTTTTTT

clone size: many
D gene: NA
J gene: TRBJ1-6
V gene: TRBV2
CDR3 protein: CASDRESSYNSPLHF
CDR3 DNA: TGTGCCAGCGACCGGGAAAGCTCCTATAATTCACCCCTCCACTTT

clone size: NA
D gene: NA
J gene: TRBJ2-5
V gene: TRBV15
CDR3 protein: CATSREAGTQYF
CDR3 DNA: TGTGCCACCAGCAGAGAAGCGGGGACCCAGTACTTC

clone size: NA
D gene: NA
J gene: TRBJ2-4
V gene: TRBV12-3/TRBV12-4
CDR3 protein: CASSSPGGVWAKNIQYF
CDR3 DNA: TGTGCCAGCAGTTCCCCAGGAGGAGTATGGGCCAAAAACATTCAGTACTTC

clone size: NA
D gene: TRBD2
J gene: TRBJ2-3
V gene: TRBV2
CDR3 protein: CASIGSGGHGSGDTQYF
CDR3 DNA: TGTGCCAGCATCGGTAGCGGGGGCCATGGTTCAGGTGATACGCAGTATTTT

clone size: NA
D gene: TRBD2
J gene: TRBJ2-1
V gene: TRBV7-2
CDR3 protein: CASRPLSGGGYNEQFF
CDR3 DNA: TGTGCCAGCAGACCCCTCAGCGGGGGCGGCTACAATGAGCAGTTCTTC

clone size: NA
D gene: NA
J gene: TRBJ1-2
V gene: TRBV4-1
CDR3 protein: CASSKDTGGGYTF
CDR3 DNA: TGCGCCAGCAGCAAAGATACCGGGGGTGGCTACACCTTC

clone size: few
D gene: TRBD1
J gene: TRBJ1-1
V gene: TRBV7-2
CDR3 protein: CASSPQGGGSEAFF
CDR3 DNA: TGTGCCAGCAGCCCCCAAGGGGGCGGGAGTGAAGCTTTCTTT

clone size: NA
D gene: NA
J gene: TRBJ1-4
V gene: TRBV6-6
CDR3 protein: CASSYSNEGGDEKLFF
CDR3 DNA: TGTGCCAGCAGTTACTCTAACGAGGGAGGAGATGAAAAACTGTTTTTT

clone size: few
D gene: NA
J gene: TRBJ2-1
V gene: TRBV24-1
CDR3 protein: CATSDLMTGTEQFF
CDR3 DNA: TGTGCCACCAGTGATTTGATGACGGGGACTGAGCAGTTCTTC

clone size: NA
D gene: NA
J gene: TRBJ1-2
V gene: TRBV6-1
CDR3 protein: CASSDQGLLVSGYTF
CDR3 DNA: TGTGCCAGCAGTGACCAGGGCTTGTTGGTGTCTGGCTACACCTTC

clone size: once
D gene: TRBD1
J gene: TRBJ1-5
V gene: TRBV7-6
CDR3 protein: CASSLTPLEDRGSNQPQHF
CDR3 DNA: TGTGCCAGCAGCTTAACGCCCCTGGAGGACAGGGGTAGCAATCAGCCCCAGCATTTT

clone size: many
D gene: NA
J gene: TRBJ2-7
V gene: TRBV12-3/TRBV12-4
CDR3 protein: CASSLTRAYEQYF
CDR3 DNA: TGTGCCAGCAGTTTAACCAGAGCCTACGAGCAGTACTTC

clone size: few
D gene: TRBD2
J gene: TRBJ2-3
V gene: TRBV24-1
CDR3 protein: CATSDFQREGTDTQYF
CDR3 DNA: TGTGCCACCAGTGATTTCCAGCGGGAGGGCACAGATACGCAGTATTTT

clone size: NA
D gene: NA
J gene: TRBJ1-6
V gene: TRBV5-1
CDR3 protein: CASSLGQVDSPLHF
CDR3 DNA: TGCGCCAGCAGCTTGGGGCAGGTGGATTCACCCCTCCACTTT

clone size: once
D gene: NA
J gene: TRBJ2-1
V gene: TRBV25-1
CDR3 protein: CAIGPAPYNEQFF
CDR3 DNA: TGTGCCATAGGACCGGCCCCCTACAATGAGCAGTTCTTC

clone size: NA
D gene: TRBD2
J gene: TRBJ2-2
V gene: TRBV5-5
CDR3 protein: CASSLFGLAGDTGELFF
CDR3 DNA: TGTGCCAGCAGCTTGTTCGGACTAGCGGGAGACACCGGGGAGCTGTTTTTT

clone size: few
D gene: TRBD1
J gene: TRBJ2-7
V gene: TRBV27
CDR3 protein: CASSSTGTGLYEQYF
CDR3 DNA: TGTGCCAGCAGCTCAACCGGGACAGGCTTATACGAGCAGTACTTC

clone size: few
D gene: TRBD1
J gene: TRBJ2-5
V gene: TRBV18
CDR3 protein: CASSPQTGETQYF
CDR3 DNA: TGTGCCAGCTCACCGCAGACAGGGGAGACCCAGTACTTC

clone size: NA
D gene: NA
J gene: TRBJ1-5
V gene: TRBV2
CDR3 protein: CASSEGHRGNQPQHF
CDR3 DNA: TGTGCCAGCAGTGAAGGTCACCGGGGCAATCAGCCCCAGCATTTT

clone size: once
D gene: TRBD1
J gene: TRBJ2-2
V gene: TRBV12-3/TRBV12-4
CDR3 protein: CASSFGTGGSGELFF
CDR3 DNA: TGTGCCAGCAGTTTCGGGACAGGGGGCTCCGGGGAGCTGTTTTTT

clone size: few
D gene: NA
J gene: TRBJ1-1
V gene: TRBV6-6
CDR3 protein: CASSYSRGVEAFF
CDR3 DNA: TGTGCCAGCAGTTACTCGCGGGGGGTTGAAGCTTTCTTT

clone size: few
D gene: TRBD1
J gene: TRBJ2-2
V gene: TRBV5-1
CDR3 protein: CASSLATGGPGELFF
CDR3 DNA: TGCGCCAGCAGCTTGGCGACAGGGGGCCCCGGGGAGCTGTTTTTT

clone size: NA
D gene: NA
J gene: TRBJ2-2
V gene: TRBV24-1
CDR3 protein: CATSGAFTGELFF
CDR3 DNA: TGTGCCACCAGTGGAGCTTTTACCGGGGAGCTGTTTTTT

clone size: once
D gene: NA
J gene: TRBJ1-1
V gene: TRBV29-1
CDR3 protein: CSVEAGLFEAFF
CDR3 DNA: TGCAGCGTTGAGGCTGGACTATTTGAAGCTTTCTTT

clone size: NA
D gene: TRBD1
J gene: TRBJ1-2
V gene: TRBV4-1
CDR3 protein: CASSQGDRGGYTF
CDR3 DNA: TGCGCCAGCAGCCAAGGGGACAGGGGGGGCTACACCTTC

clone size: few
D gene: TRBD2
J gene: TRBJ2-3
V gene: TRBV6-5
CDR3 protein: CASSLSGGPDTQYF
CDR3 DNA: TGTGCCAGCAGCCTTAGCGGGGGGCCAGATACGCAGTATTTT

clone size: few
D gene: TRBD1
J gene: TRBJ1-5
V gene: TRBV27
CDR3 protein: CASSPYGTGGGNQPQHF
CDR3 DNA: TGTGCCAGCAGCCCGTACGGAACAGGGGGGGGCAATCAGCCCCAGCATTTT

clone size: NA
D gene: NA
J gene: TRBJ1-5
V gene: TRBV7-6
CDR3 protein: CASSLGSGLSGNQPQHF
CDR3 DNA: TGTGCCAGCAGCTTAGGGTCGGGCTTATCTGGCAATCAGCCCCAGCATTTT

clone size: few
D gene: TRBD2
J gene: TRBJ2-3
V gene: TRBV19
CDR3 protein: CASSSGGLAEADTQYF
CDR3 DNA: TGTGCCAGTAGTTCGGGTGGACTAGCGGAGGCAGATACGCAGTATTTT

clone size: NA
D gene: TRBD1
J gene: TRBJ2-3
V gene: TRBV7-9
CDR3 protein: CASSFDRGPDTQYF
CDR3 DNA: TGTGCCAGCAGCTTCGACAGGGGCCCAGATACGCAGTATTTT

clone size: few
D gene: NA
J gene: TRBJ2-7
V gene: TRBV6-5
CDR3 protein: CASSYTGIGREQYF
CDR3 DNA: TGTGCCAGCAGTTACACCGGAATAGGGCGCGAGCAGTACTTC

clone size: NA
D gene: NA
J gene: TRBJ1-2
V gene: TRBV27
CDR3 protein: CASRDVGGPGYTF
CDR3 DNA: TGTGCCAGCAGGGACGTGGGGGGGCCCGGCTACACCTTC

clone size: NA
D gene: TRBD1
J gene: TRBJ2-7
V gene: TRBV15
CDR3 protein: CATSRGGQGDEQYF
CDR3 DNA: TGTGCCACCAGCAGAGGAGGACAGGGAGACGAGCAGTACTTC

clone size: NA
D gene: NA
J gene: TRBJ1-1
V gene: TRBV5-1
CDR3 protein: CASSVQKGVTEAFF
CDR3 DNA: TGCGCCAGCAGCGTACAGAAAGGGGTCACTGAAGCTTTCTTT

clone size: NA
D gene: TRBD1
J gene: TRBJ1-6
V gene: TRBV12-3/TRBV12-4
CDR3 protein: CASTGGSGGSPLHF
CDR3 DNA: TGTGCCAGCACAGGGGGCTCGGGTGGTTCACCCCTCCACTTT